This T cell receptor beta chain derives from a study of shared clonotypes between healthy human individuals. Overall study context: Every donor yielded three CD4 naive, three CD4 memory, two CD8 naive and one CD8 memory plate. Notes on the study in general: A reduction in generation probabilities was seen for non-shared clonotypes relative to those shared by all four donors.

The table lists this clone with a count of one. Antigen: not known. This CDR3 comprises 13 residues. Germline loops: CDR1 MNHNY, CDR2 SVGAGI (reference sequence). V was clipped by 1 base and J by 6 bases; unmatched bases: 3. Authors' analysis steps: From ImmunoSEQ came sequences covering only the junction and carrying no quality scores, so filtering differed. Profiled with immunoSEQ multiplex PCR; TCRdb holds only in-frame clones, not every one. V and J calls and clone size are as listed in that table; D and trimming were resolved from the DNA. The table records under 2,500,000 clones, approximately 96% of them present only once.

The sequenced sample consisted of naive CD4+ T cells sorted from blood. Regarding subset: CD45RA+ positively selected. This chain connects TRBV6-6 to TRBJ2-7; 7 nucleotides line up with TRBD1. The receptor's source is a man younger than 30 in good health. The CDR3 coding sequence is TGTGCCAGCAGTTACTGGGACAGTAGCGAGCAGTACTTC. Amino acids: CASSYWDSSEQYF.